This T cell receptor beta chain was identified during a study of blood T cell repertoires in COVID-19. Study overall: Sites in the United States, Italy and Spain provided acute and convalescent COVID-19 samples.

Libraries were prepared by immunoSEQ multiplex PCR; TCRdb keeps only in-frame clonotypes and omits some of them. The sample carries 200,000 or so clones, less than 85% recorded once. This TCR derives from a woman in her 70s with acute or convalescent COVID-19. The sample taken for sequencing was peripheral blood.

This CDR3 is CASSLPGTGNYEQYF. CDR3 bases: TGTGCCAGCAGTTTACCCGGGACAGGGAACTACGAGCAGTACTTC. The chain recombines TRBV28 with TRBJ2-7; 9 nucleotides align to TRBD1. The CDR3 is made up of 15 amino acids. V shed 2 bases and J 3 bases; nucleotides not matched to a gene: 5. Germline V gives CDR1 MDHEN, CDR2 SYDVKM.